Each of the 16 T cell receptor beta chains below was sequenced from the same sample in a study of regulatory T cells in long-lasting Graves disease. TCR beta libraries were built with iRepertoire HTBI primers and Arm-PCR of CDR3 regions. TCRdb ran MiXCR on the multiplex PCR reads and lists one entry per CDR3 protein. The profile covers 500,000 or so distinct CDR3 sequences, with around 15% appearing a single time and more than 9% taken by the ten largest. Time point specified: newly diagnosed GD, antithyroid drugs for less than 3 months. Generation of the TCR library employed RNA extracted from PBMCs. The sample was also reused in another study, on T cells in Graves' hyperthyroidism and ophthalmopathy.

This material consisted of peripheral blood mononuclear cells (PBMCs), taken at new diagnosis, from a patient treated with antithyroid drugs. These receptors originate from a man aged 35 to 55 with Graves disease.

CDR3 region: CASSDPGQLNEKLFF. CDR3 sequence (DNA): TGTGCCAGCAGTGATCCGGGACAGCTTAATGAAAAACTGTTTTTT. The gene calls are TRBV25-1 and TRBJ1-4; TRBD1 aligns across 7 bases. This CDR3 has 15 amino acids. J gave up 4 bases and V 3 bases, and 5 bases lay outside the gene matches. The germline gives CDR1 MGHDK, CDR2 SYGVNS. Using reference TRBV25-1 and TRBJ1-4 for the parts outside the CDR3, the full variable domain is EADIYQTPRYLVIGTGKKITLECSQTMGHDKMYWYQQDPGMELHLIHYSYGVNSTEKGDLSSESTVSRIRTEHFPLTLESARPSHTSQYLCASSDPGQLNEKLFFGSGTQLSVL.

At least ten counts were recorded for this clonotype. This chain uses TRBV20-1 with TRBJ2-1, with 9 bases lining up with TRBD2. The CDR3 is 15 residues long. From germline, CDR1 is DFQATT and CDR2 SNEGSKA (reference sequence). Trimming removed 2 bases from V and 5 bases from J; junction bases left unmatched: 7. The CDR3 region is CSARPGLALNNEQFF. In nucleotides, the CDR3 is TGCAGTGCTAGACCGGGACTAGCCCTTAACAATGAGCAGTTCTTC.

Here the CDR3 DNA reads TGTGCCACCACCGGGACAGCCTTTGAAAAACTGTTTTTT. Encoded protein: CATTGTAFEKLFF. The chain has TRBV19 and TRBJ1-4; 7 nucleotides line up with TRBD1. The V and J ends lost 10 bases and 7 bases, in that order; junction bases with no gene match: 9. From germline, CDR1 is LNHDA and CDR2 SQIVND (reference sequence). CDR3 length: 13 residues. The whole variable domain, remainder taken from reference TRBV19 and TRBJ1-4, is DGGITQSPKYLFRKEGQNVTLSCEQNLNHDAMYWYRQDPGQGLRLIYYSQIVNDFQKGDIAEGYSVSREKKESFPLTVTSAQKNPTAFYLCATTGTAFEKLFFGSGTQLSVL.

This chain connects TRBV12-3 or TRBV12-4 to TRBJ2-3; 10 bases match TRBD2. With 7 bases clipped from V and 7 bases from J, the junction kept 8 bases outside the gene matches. This CDR3 has 14 residues. CDR3 bases: TGTGCCAGCAATTCCCCTAGCGGGAGAAATACGCAGTATTTT. As protein: CASNSPSGRNTQYF.

There are many counts of this clonotype. This CDR3 is CASSFGTTDTQYF. Written as DNA, the CDR3 is TGTGCCAGCAGCTTCGGGACCACAGATACGCAGTATTTT. The rearrangement links TRBV12-3 or TRBV12-4 to TRBJ2-3; D is tentatively TRBD1 or TRBD2 (5 bases each). The ends were cut back, 6 bases at V and 2 bases at J, with 9 bases in the middle. The CDR3 consists of 13 residues.

At least ten counts were recorded for this clonotype. The chain recombines TRBV7-2 with TRBJ2-1, with 7 bases identical to TRBD2. V lost 4 bases, J lost 4 bases, and 13 bases stayed unmatched. Germline V gene lookup returns CDR1 SGHTA and CDR2 FQGNSA. The CDR3 is 17 residues long. DNA of the CDR3: TGTGCCAGCAGCTCGTTGAAGCTAGCGGATATATACAATGAGCAGTTCTTC. Amino acid sequence: CASSSLKLADIYNEQFF.

This clonotype was observed a handful of times. This chain uses TRBV27 with TRBJ1-2, with D possibly matching TRBD1 (5 bases). The germline V and J ends were trimmed by 0 bases and 4 bases, with 21 bases remaining between them. CDR3 length: 18 amino acids. The germline V gene encodes CDR1 MNHEY and CDR2 SMNVEV (reference sequence). CDR3 sequence (DNA): TGTGCCAGCAGTTTATCGGTTCCCCTCTTGGAAAGGGGCTATGGCTACACCTTC. Translation: CASSLSVPLLERGYGYTF.

This clonotype was detected many times. The chain has TRBV30 and TRBJ1-2; 7 nucleotides match TRBD1. This CDR3 has 14 amino acids. Germline-derived CDR1 and CDR2 are GTSNPN and SVGIG (reference sequence). Germline trimming cut 3 bases from V and 8 bases from J; bases unmatched to any gene: 12. The DNA of the CDR3 is TGTGCCTGGAGGGTGACAGGGTCGAGAGGGGGCTACACCTTC. It is translated as CAWRVTGSRGGYTF.

This clonotype was seen repeatedly, ten times or more. The CDR3 DNA is TGTGCCAGCTCACCACAAAACAGGGACGGGACTGAAGCTTTCTTT. The encoded protein is CASSPQNRDGTEAFF. The chain employs TRBV18 and TRBJ1-1, with D perhaps matching TRBD1 (6 bases). Trimming cost V 1 base and J 5 bases, with 14 bases left between them. The CDR3 covers 15 residues. Germline CDR1 reads KGHSH; CDR2 reads LQKENI.

V is TRBV28 and J is TRBJ2-3; D gene uncertain. The V end was cut by 5 bases, the J end by 1 base, with 13 bases between. This CDR3 has 15 residues. Germline CDR1 MDHEN, CDR2 SYDVKM. In DNA form, the CDR3 reads TGTGCCAGCAGTCTTTTTAAGGCCGGCACAGATACGCAGTATTTT. It yields the protein CASSLFKAGTDTQYF.

This clonotype was counted many times. The V gene is TRBV5-4, the J gene TRBJ1-2, with D possibly matching TRBD1 (6 bases). Deletions cut 4 bases from V and 2 bases from J, with 12 bases between. Germline loops: CDR1 SGHNT, CDR2 YYREEE (reference sequence). The CDR3 covers 14 residues. The CDR3 region is CASSGADRNYGYTF. The CDR3 coding sequence is TGTGCCAGCAGCGGGGCCGACAGGAACTATGGCTACACCTTC.

At least ten counts were recorded for this clonotype. The chain combines TRBV20-1 with TRBJ1-6, with a weak D call TRBD1 (5 bases). The germline CDR1 and CDR2 sequences are DFQATT and SNEGSKA (reference sequence). This CDR3 spans 14 amino acids. V was shortened by 4 bases and J by 3 bases, with 10 bases between the two germline ends. CDR3 loop: CSAIRANYNSPLHF. The CDR3, as DNA: TGCAGTGCTATCAGGGCAAACTATAATTCACCCCTCCACTTT.

Only a few counts were recorded for this clonotype. V usage is TRBV18 and J usage is TRBJ2-1; no reliable D call. The V gene's germline CDR1 is KGHSH and CDR2 LQKENI. V was pared by 3 bases and J by 0 bases, with 12 bases between. This CDR3 has 16 amino acids. Written as DNA, the CDR3 is TGTGCCAGCTCACCGAACCCAATCAGCTCCTACAATGAGCAGTTCTTC. Amino acid sequence: CASSPNPISSYNEQFF.

This clonotype appeared a few times. This chain connects TRBV19 to TRBJ2-3; D unresolved. Germline V lookup: CDR1 LNHDA, CDR2 SQIVND (reference sequence). The CDR3 consists of 13 residues. Trimming shortened V by 2 bases and J by 4 bases, and 7 bases separated the two germline ends. CDR3: CASSIRGADTQYF. For the CDR3, the DNA is TGTGCCAGTAGTATAAGAGGCGCAGATACGCAGTATTTT.

This clonotype was recorded a few times. V is TRBV27 and J is TRBJ2-2; TRBD1 matches 9 bases. There are 16 residues in the CDR3. In germline, CDR1 is MNHEY, CDR2 SMNVEV (reference sequence). The junction had 8 bases not matched to a gene; V was cut back by 2 bases and J by 7 bases. CDR3 in amino acids: CASSLEDRGSSGELFF. In DNA form, the CDR3 reads TGTGCCAGCAGTTTAGAGGACAGGGGTAGTAGCGGGGAGCTGTTTTTT.

This clonotype was picked up many times. The chain has TRBV2 and TRBJ2-7, with 7 positions matching TRBD1. Losses at the gene ends were 2 bases for V and 2 bases for J; bases not matched to a gene: 3. CDR1 is SNHLY, CDR2 FYNNEI, per germline. The CDR3 consists of 14 residues. The CDR3 sequence is CASSETGTAYEQYF. As DNA, the CDR3 is TGTGCCAGCAGTGAAACCGGGACAGCCTACGAGCAGTACTTC. The whole variable domain, filled in from reference TRBV2 and TRBJ2-7, reads EPEVTQTPSHQVTQMGQEVILRCVPISNHLYFYWYRQILGQKVEFLVSFYNNEISEKSEIFDDQFSVERPDGSNFTLKIRSTKLEDSAMYFCASSETGTAYEQYFGPGTRLTVT.